Each of the 30 T cell receptor beta chains below was sequenced from the same sample in a study of blood T cells in healthy people across ages. PCR was performed a second time for 7 to 11 cycles using a sample-barcoded 5' primer and a J-beta primer mix. One entry per CDR3 protein results from TCRdb running MiXCR on the 5' RACE reads. Among 1.5 million or so distinct CDR3 sequences listed, around 39% were seen once. Material: blood. All receptors derive from a woman aged 18-35 years in good health.

This clonotype turned up a few times. The chain carries TRBV27 and TRBJ1-2; D unresolved. V was shortened by 6 bases and J by 2 bases, with 13 bases between the two germline ends. The germline V gene has CDR1 MNHEY and CDR2 SMNVEV (reference sequence). This CDR3 spans 14 amino acids. This CDR3 is CASSAALENYGYTF. CDR3 sequence (DNA): TGTGCCAGCAGCGCAGCTTTAGAGAACTATGGCTACACCTTC.

The V call is TRBV5-1, the J call TRBJ1-6; 7 nucleotides align to TRBD1. The CDR3 consists of 13 residues. The J segment lost 8 bases and the V segment lost 5 bases, leaving 4 bases of the junction unmatched. Germline V gene lookup returns CDR1 SGHRS and CDR2 YFSETQ. The DNA of the CDR3 is TGCGCCAGCAGGAAAACAGGGGATTCACCCCTCCACTTT. This encodes CASRKTGDSPLHF.

The chain uses TRBV2 and TRBJ2-1; D is possibly TRBD2 (6 bases). From germline, CDR1 is SNHLY and CDR2 FYNNEI. This CDR3 comprises 17 residues. V lost 0 bases to trimming and J lost 0 bases, with 12 bases between them. In DNA form, the CDR3 reads TGTGCCAGCAGTGAAGCCTGGGCGGGGAACTCCTACAATGAGCAGTTCTTC. Encoded protein: CASSEAWAGNSYNEQFF.

The chain couples TRBV5-7 to TRBJ2-3; D may be TRBD1 (6 bases). TRBV5-7 is treated as an ORF (open reading frame) with a function not yet certain. The length of the CDR3 is 14 residues. V was cut by 4 bases and J by 3 bases, with 12 bases left in between. The CDR3 nucleotides are TGTGCCAGCAGCATGGACAGACCGACAGATACGCAGTATTTT. It yields the protein CASSMDRPTDTQYF.

The V gene is TRBV9, the J gene TRBJ1-1, with TRBD1 matching over 8 bases. Germline trimming cut 2 bases from V and 2 bases from J; bases unmatched to any gene: 2. Germline loops: CDR1 SGDLS, CDR2 YYNGEE. This CDR3 has 14 residues. CDR3 sequence reads: CASSVTGANTEAFF. CDR3 DNA: TGTGCCAGCAGCGTGACAGGGGCCAACACTGAAGCTTTCTTT.

This chain connects TRBV27 to TRBJ2-5; 11 bases agree with TRBD1. Losses at the gene ends were 5 bases for V and 5 bases for J; bases not matched to a gene: 7. Germline CDR1 is MNHEY and CDR2 is SMNVEV (reference sequence). This CDR3 spans 15 amino acids. The CDR3 bases are TGTGCCAGCAGTCCAGAGGACAGGGGGCGCGAGACCCAGTACTTC. As protein: CASSPEDRGRETQYF.

The chain has TRBV5-6 and TRBJ2-1, with 10 bases lining up with TRBD1. There are 17 residues in the CDR3. Germline V gene lookup returns CDR1 SGHDT and CDR2 YYEEEE. The junction had 11 bases not matched to a gene; V was cut back by 0 bases and J by 8 bases. This CDR3 is CASSLVGSGTGDDEQFF. For the CDR3, the DNA is TGTGCCAGCAGCTTGGTTGGTTCGGGGACAGGGGATGATGAGCAGTTCTTC.

The table lists this clonotype with a few counts. The rearrangement links TRBV29-1 to TRBJ1-1, with D possibly matching TRBD1 (6 bases). V was cut by 7 bases and J by 4 bases, with 13 bases left in between. Germline V gene lookup returns CDR1 SQVTM and CDR2 ANQGSEA. The CDR3 has 12 amino acids. The CDR3 spells CSAEGQSTEAFF. The CDR3 nucleotides read TGCAGCGCCGAAGGACAGTCCACTGAAGCTTTCTTT.

This clonotype was detected a few times. The rearrangement links TRBV2 to TRBJ2-1; weak D call: TRBD2 (5 bases). The germline V gene encodes CDR1 SNHLY and CDR2 FYNNEI. This CDR3 has 12 residues. Trimming took 10 bases from V and 8 from J, leaving 15 bases between them. The CDR3 nucleotides read TGTGCCACCACCCCGTTGAGGGATGAGCAGTTCTTC. It encodes CATTPLRDEQFF.

The V call is TRBV2, the J call TRBJ2-2, with TRBD2 as a possible D gene (5 bases). The V gene lost 4 bases and the J gene lost 0 bases, with 9 bases spanning the gap. Germline-derived CDR1 and CDR2 are SNHLY and FYNNEI. There are 15 residues in the CDR3. The CDR3 DNA sequence: TGTGCCAGCAGTGGGGAGAACGCGAACACCGGGGAGCTGTTTTTT. It is translated as CASSGENANTGELFF.

As for this clonotype: A much larger clonotype is one base distant, so this may be a read error. The chain combines TRBV29-1 with TRBJ1-2; TRBD1 matches at 8 bases. This CDR3 contains 13 residues. Germline V gene lookup returns CDR1 SQVTM and CDR2 ANQGSEA. CDR3 residues: CSAETGANYDYTF. For the CDR3, the DNA is TGCAGCGCCGAGACAGGGGCTAACTATGACTACACCTTC.

The sample holds a few counts of this clonotype. The chain uses TRBV6-5 and TRBJ1-4; D uncertain. The germline gives CDR1 MNHEY, CDR2 SVGAGI. The CDR3 consists of 15 residues. V was trimmed by 5 bases and J by 0 bases, leaving 10 bases between them. The CDR3: CASSMAVATNEKLFF. For the CDR3, the DNA is TGTGCCAGCAGTATGGCGGTCGCAACTAATGAAAAACTGTTTTTT.

This clonotype was observed a few times. The V gene is TRBV27, the J gene TRBJ2-4; D is possibly TRBD1 (6 bases). The J call is uncertain, as TRBJ2-7 better fits the DNA end. Germline-derived CDR1 and CDR2 are MNHEY and SMNVEV (reference sequence). The CDR3 sequence is 15 residues long. CDR3 loop: CASSFTGPFPYEQYF. For the CDR3, the DNA is TGTGCCAGCAGTTTTACAGGGCCCTTCCCCTACGAGCAGTACTTC.

Note on this clonotype: The junction does not match germline at one end; this may be a read error. V and J are TRBV7-9 and TRBJ1-1, with D hard to call. This CDR3 comprises 13 residues. Germline values: CDR1 SEHNR, CDR2 FQNEAQ (reference sequence). Here the CDR3 reads CASSWGMNTEVFF. The CDR3 DNA reads as TGTGCCAGCAGTTGGGGAATGAACACTGAAGTTTTCTTT.

This clonotype has only a few counts. The chain uses TRBV7-9 and TRBJ2-7; D unclear. Germline CDR1 and CDR2: SEHNR and FQNEAQ (reference sequence). CDR3 length: 15 residues. V dropped 2 bases and J dropped 1 base, with 12 bases sitting between them. The CDR3 nucleotides are TGTGCCAGCAGCTTACTGGCACACAAATCCTACGAGCAGTACTTC. Protein: CASSLLAHKSYEQYF.

As regards this clonotype: This may arise from a read error, as a much more abundant clone is one base away. The chain couples TRBV7-2 to TRBJ2-1, with unresolved D. CDR3 length: 13 amino acids. Per the germline V gene, CDR1 is SGHTA and CDR2 is FQGNSA. This CDR3 reads CASSQDNYNKQFF. In DNA form, the CDR3 reads TGTGCCAGCAGCCAAGACAATTACAATAAGCAGTTCTTC.

J is TRBJ2-7 and V is TRBV12-3 or TRBV12-4, with a possible D match to TRBD2 (5 bases). The CDR3 totals 12 residues. The germline V and J ends were trimmed by 3 bases and 7 bases, with 10 bases remaining between them. In DNA, the CDR3 is TGTGCCAGCAGTTTCGGGGAGTTGGAGCAGTACTTC. Translated: CASSFGELEQYF.

In this sample, this clonotype turned up a few times. The rearrangement links TRBV9 to TRBJ2-3; D possibly corresponds to TRBD1 (6 bases). V lost 4 bases and J 0 bases, leaving 18 bases between the germline ends. CDR3 size: 17 residues. Germline V gene lookup returns CDR1 SGDLS and CDR2 YYNGEE. CDR3: CASSLLGDTASTDTQYF. Written as DNA, the CDR3 is TGTGCCAGCAGCCTCCTTGGGGACACCGCCAGCACAGATACGCAGTATTTT.

This clonotype was found a few times. V is TRBV7-9 and J is TRBJ1-1; TRBD1 matches at 8 bases. Germline lookup yields CDR1 SEHNR and CDR2 FQNEAQ (reference sequence). V was pared by 5 bases and J by 4 bases, with 15 bases of the junction left unmatched. The CDR3 runs to 17 residues. DNA of the CDR3: TGTGCCAGCAGCCCAAGGACAGGGAATGTCGGTGGCACTGAAGCTTTCTTT. This gives the protein CASSPRTGNVGGTEAFF.

The V gene is TRBV6-2 or TRBV6-3, the J gene TRBJ2-4, with 8 bases aligning to TRBD2. The J call may be in error: the DNA end matches TRBJ2-7 better. CDR3 length equals 15 residues. Germline V gene lookup returns CDR1 MNHEY and CDR2 SVGEGT. The CDR3 DNA reads as TGTGCCAGCAGTTACTCAGCGGGAGTAAAGGGCGAGCAGTACTTC. This sequence encodes CASSYSAGVKGEQYF.

This clonotype occurred a few times. V is TRBV2 and J is TRBJ2-7; 9 bases are shared with TRBD2. The CDR3 spans 14 residues. The junction had 3 bases not matched to a gene; V was cut back by 6 bases and J by 0 bases. Per germline, CDR1 SNHLY and CDR2 FYNNEI. The CDR3 DNA reads TGTGCCAGCAGAATAGCGGGAGTCTCCTACGAGCAGTACTTC. This gives the protein CASRIAGVSYEQYF. The entire variable domain, with the rest obtained from reference TRBV2 and TRBJ2-7, is as follows: EPEVTQTPSHQVTQMGQEVILRCVPISNHLYFYWYRQILGQKVEFLVSFYNNEISEKSEIFDDQFSVERPDGSNFTLKIRSTKLEDSAMYFCASRIAGVSYEQYFGPGTRLTVT.

This rearrangement joins TRBV18 to TRBJ2-7, with 7 positions matching TRBD1. This CDR3 has 15 amino acids. Germline assignment: CDR1 KGHSH and CDR2 LQKENI. Losses at the gene ends were 3 bases for V and 1 base for J; bases not matched to a gene: 6. The CDR3 reads CASSPVGTVSYEQYF. The DNA of the CDR3 is TGTGCCAGCTCACCGGTCGGGACAGTGTCCTACGAGCAGTACTTC.

The chain carries TRBV9 and TRBJ1-2, with D possibly TRBD1 on 6 matching bases. This CDR3 has 15 amino acids. CDR1 is SGDLS, CDR2 YYNGEE, per germline. The V end was cut by 0 bases, the J end by 5 bases, with 14 bases between. CDR3 sequence (DNA): TGTGCCAGCAGCGTAGCTCAGGGGTCCCATTATGGCTACACCTTC. This encodes CASSVAQGSHYGYTF.

This clonotype was observed a handful of times. The V and J genes are TRBV4-2 and TRBJ2-1, with 9 bases identical to TRBD2. The CDR3 runs to 16 residues. Trimming removed 3 bases from V and 2 bases from J; junction bases left unmatched: 5. Germline CDR1 LGHNA, CDR2 YNFKEQ. The CDR3 nucleotides are TGTGCCAGCAGCCACGGGGAGCGGGAGGCCTACAATGAGCAGTTCTTC. It encodes CASSHGEREAYNEQFF.

The V gene is TRBV7-8, the J gene TRBJ2-1, with D unresolved. Trimming cost V 5 bases and J 0 bases, with 11 bases left between them. Germline V CDR1 and CDR2: SGHVS, FQNEAQ. The CDR3 totals 15 residues. CDR3 sequence: CASSPRWSSYNEQFF. The CDR3 DNA sequence: TGTGCCAGCAGCCCTCGTTGGAGCTCCTACAATGAGCAGTTCTTC. The entire variable domain, with the rest obtained from reference TRBV7-8 and TRBJ2-1, is as follows: GAGVSQSPRYKVAKRGQDVALRCDPISGHVSLFWYQQALGQGPEFLTYFQNEAQLDKSGLPSDRFFAERPEGSVSTLKIQRTQQEDSAVYLCASSPRWSSYNEQFFGPGTRLTVL.

This clonotype came up many times. The CDR3 here is CSANAGGPSNQPQHF. DNA of the CDR3: TGCAGTGCTAATGCGGGCGGCCCTAGCAATCAGCCCCAGCATTTT. The V call is TRBV20-1, the J call TRBJ1-5; D unclear. Trimming removed 4 bases at V and 0 bases at J, with 13 bases between. CDR1 is DFQATT, CDR2 SNEGSKA, per germline (reference sequence). This CDR3 comprises 15 residues.

CDR3 loop: CSARGLAGKDTQYF. The CDR3 bases are TGCAGTGCTAGGGGACTAGCGGGCAAAGATACGCAGTATTTT. The rearrangement joins TRBV20-1 to TRBJ2-3, with TRBD2 matching over 12 bases. Germline V CDR1 and CDR2: DFQATT, SNEGSKA (reference sequence). The CDR3 sequence is 14 residues long. V gave up 3 bases and J gave up 5 bases; unmatched junction bases: 3.

The chain couples TRBV7-6 to TRBJ1-4; TRBD1 matches at 7 bases. Trimming at V came to 5 bases and at J to 1 base, leaving 4 bases not matched to a gene. The CDR3 consists of 15 residues. The germline V gene has CDR1 SGHVS and CDR2 FNYEAQ. This CDR3 is CASSPGTVTNEKLFF. Here the CDR3 DNA reads TGTGCCAGCAGCCCGGGGACAGTAACTAATGAAAAACTGTTTTTT. The full variable domain, with the rest looked up from reference TRBV7-6 and TRBJ1-4, is GAGVSQSPRYKVTKRGQDVALRCDPISGHVSLYWYRQALGQGPEFLTYFNYEAQQDKSGLPNDRFSAERPEGSISTLTIQRTEQRDSAMYRCASSPGTVTNEKLFFGSGTQLSVL.

This clonotype was counted between two and nine times. The V and J genes are TRBV12-3 or TRBV12-4 and TRBJ2-7; 8 bases are shared with TRBD2. J gave up 5 bases and V 3 bases, and 9 bases lay outside the gene matches. The CDR3 has 15 amino acids. CDR3 loop: CASSLVGGDVNEQYF. The CDR3 DNA reads TGTGCCAGCAGTTTGGTCGGGGGGGACGTAAACGAGCAGTACTTC.

The sample holds one count of this clonotype. The CDR3 DNA sequence: TGTGCCGGCCAGGGTGGAGCTAGCGAGGCCTACGAGCAGTACTTC. This sequence encodes CAGQGGASEAYEQYF. The chain has TRBV2 and TRBJ2-4, with D tentatively TRBD2 (6 bases). The J call is in doubt because the DNA end fits TRBJ2-7 better. From germline, CDR1 is SNHLY and CDR2 FYNNEI. The CDR3 is 15 amino acids.